One and the same sample provided the 28 T cell receptor beta chains below, sequenced in a study of T-cell memory formation after mild COVID-19. TCRdb processed the 5' RACE reads anew with MiXCR; each CDR3 protein has one entry. The repertoire has approximately 500,000 distinct CDR3 sequences, nearly 25% of them found once; the top ten carry around 12%. Material: PBMCs or a T cell subset sorted from them (not recorded which). The receptors stem from an adult woman who had mild COVID-19 (a few samples of this study predate the infection). Cell type and time point are not known.

The V call is TRBV30, the J call TRBJ1-1; D is unresolved. V was clipped by 4 bases and J by 3 bases, with 12 bases between them. CDR1 and CDR2 from the germline V gene are GTSNPN and SVGIG (reference sequence). The CDR3 has 13 residues. This CDR3 is CAWTGLGDTEAFF. The CDR3 DNA follows: TGTGCCTGGACGGGGTTAGGTGACACTGAAGCTTTCTTT.

CDR3 region: CASSGPGTSGGYQETQYF. DNA for the CDR3: TGTGCCAGCAGTGGTCCCGGGACTAGCGGGGGGTACCAAGAGACCCAGTACTTC. This chain joins TRBV6-6 and TRBJ2-5; TRBD2 aligns across 15 bases. Germline-derived CDR1 and CDR2 are MNHNY and SVGAGI (reference sequence). The CDR3 consists of 18 residues. V trimming: 5 bases; J trimming: 0 bases; junction bases outside the gene matches: 7.

The V gene is TRBV7-9, the J gene TRBJ2-7; TRBD2 might be the D (6 bases). The CDR3 length is 13 residues. Germline values: CDR1 SEHNR, CDR2 FQNEAQ (reference sequence). V shed 4 bases and J shed 5 bases, with 12 bases lying between them. The CDR3 region is CASSSSPGDEQYF. The CDR3 bases are TGTGCCAGCAGCTCTTCTCCGGGGGACGAGCAGTACTTC. Based on the CDR3 plus reference TRBV7-9 and TRBJ2-7, the full variable domain is DTGVSQNPRHKITKRGQNVTFRCDPISEHNRLYWYRQTLGQGPEFLTYFQNEAQLEKSRLLSDRFSAERPKGSFSTLEIQRTEQGDSAMYLCASSSSPGDEQYFGPGTRLTVT.

This clonotype came up many times. The chain joins TRBV20-1 to TRBJ1-3; tentative D call: TRBD1 (6 bases). Germline V gives CDR1 DFQATT, CDR2 SNEGSKA (reference sequence). The CDR3 is 14 amino acids. V lost 3 bases and J 7 bases, leaving 16 bases between the germline ends. DNA for the CDR3: TGCAGTGCTAGGGGAGGGGGTTTCCGGAACACCATATATTTT. Protein: CSARGGGFRNTIYF.

This chain uses TRBV20-1 with TRBJ2-3; D is unresolved. Germline values: CDR1 DFQATT, CDR2 SNEGSKA (reference sequence). Deletions cut 3 bases from V and 1 base from J, with 14 bases between. The CDR3 extends over 15 amino acids. The CDR3 DNA follows: TGCAGTGCTAGCATTGGGAATTCCGGCACAGATACGCAGTATTTT. Residues: CSASIGNSGTDTQYF.

The V gene is TRBV20-1, the J gene TRBJ1-1; D gene uncertain. The V gene lost 7 bases and the J gene lost 1 base, with 7 bases spanning the gap. Germline-derived CDR1 and CDR2 are DFQATT and SNEGSKA (reference sequence). CDR3 length equals 11 residues. CDR3 in amino acids: CSGWENTEAFF. The CDR3, as DNA: TGCAGTGGTTGGGAGAACACTGAAGCTTTCTTT.

The chain employs TRBV5-4 and TRBJ2-5; TRBD1 agrees at 7 bases. Germline loops: CDR1 SGHNT, CDR2 YYREEE (reference sequence). The CDR3 contains 14 residues. The junction had 6 bases not matched to a gene; V was cut back by 3 bases and J by 4 bases. This CDR3 reads CASSSGGRGETQYF. CDR3 nucleotides: TGTGCCAGCAGCTCAGGGGGTCGGGGAGAGACCCAGTACTTC.

This chain connects TRBV14 to TRBJ2-3; D is unresolved. CDR1 SGHDN and CDR2 FVKESK come from the germline V gene. The CDR3 sequence is 17 residues long. Trimming removed 0 bases from V and 4 bases from J, with 17 bases in between. Here the CDR3 reads CASSQDIPGSASDTQYF. CDR3 in DNA: TGTGCCAGCAGCCAAGATATTCCAGGATCGGCCTCAGATACGCAGTATTTT. Combining the CDR3 with reference TRBV14 and TRBJ2-3 gives the whole variable domain EAGVTQFPSHSVIEKGQTVTLRCDPISGHDNLYWYRRVMGKEIKFLLHFVKESKQDESGMPNNRFLAERTGGTYSTLKVQPAELEDSGVYFCASSQDIPGSASDTQYFGPGTRLTVL.

This clonotype has more than one count but fewer than ten. V is TRBV5-1 and J is TRBJ2-2; 9 bases fit TRBD2. This CDR3 contains 15 residues. Trimming removed 3 bases from V and 1 base from J; junction bases left unmatched: 1. The germline V gene has CDR1 SGHRS and CDR2 YFSETQ. The CDR3 protein is CASSSSGMNTGELFF. The CDR3 bases are TGCGCCAGCAGCTCTAGCGGGATGAACACCGGGGAGCTGTTTTTT. Complete variable domain (other parts from reference TRBV5-1 and TRBJ2-2): KAGVTQTPRYLIKTRGQQVTLSCSPISGHRSVSWYQQTPGQGLQFLFEYFSETQRNKGNFPGRFSGRQFSNSRSEMNVSTLELGDSALYLCASSSSGMNTGELFFGEGSRLTVL.

This chain uses TRBV9 with TRBJ2-7, with D unresolved. CDR3 length: 16 amino acids. CDR1 is SGDLS, CDR2 YYNGEE, per germline. Trimming left V 0 bases short and J 0 bases short, with 13 bases between. The CDR3 spells CASSVGQLGPSYEQYF. The CDR3 nucleotides are TGTGCCAGCAGCGTAGGCCAGCTTGGGCCCTCCTACGAGCAGTACTTC.

This clonotype was recorded a few times. The V and J genes are TRBV5-1 and TRBJ2-3; 10 nucleotides line up with TRBD2. Unmatched junction bases numbered 10, after V lost 0 bases and J lost 6 bases. CDR1 SGHRS and CDR2 YFSETQ come from the germline V gene. This CDR3 has 17 amino acids. The CDR3 bases are TGCGCCAGCAGCTTGGGACTAGCGGGCCTTAAGGGGGATACGCAGTATTTT. It encodes CASSLGLAGLKGDTQYF. The full variable domain, completed using reference TRBV5-1 and TRBJ2-3, is KAGVTQTPRYLIKTRGQQVTLSCSPISGHRSVSWYQQTPGQGLQFLFEYFSETQRNKGNFPGRFSGRQFSNSRSEMNVSTLELGDSALYLCASSLGLAGLKGDTQYFGPGTRLTVL.

The gene calls are TRBV20-1 and TRBJ2-5; possibly TRBD1 for D (6 bases). The germline gives CDR1 DFQATT, CDR2 SNEGSKA (reference sequence). V lost 6 bases and J lost 1, with 12 bases in between. The CDR3 has 13 amino acids. For the CDR3, the DNA is TGCAGTGCCCCGGAAGGGGGCCAAGAGACCCAGTACTTC. Its translation is CSAPEGGQETQYF.

This clonotype turned up a few times. The V call is TRBV12-3 or TRBV12-4, the J call TRBJ2-2; D remains unclear. V was clipped by 2 bases and J by 0 bases, with 13 bases between them. The CDR3 spans 17 residues. DNA for the CDR3: TGTGCCAGCAGTTTAAGGCGGAGCTTGTCGAACACCGGGGAGCTGTTTTTT. Protein sequence: CASSLRRSLSNTGELFF.

This chain uses TRBV19 with TRBJ2-7; 7 bases agree with TRBD2. The germline V gene encodes CDR1 LNHDA and CDR2 SQIVND (reference sequence). The CDR3 runs to 14 residues. The trim removed 4 bases at V and 4 bases at J, leaving 7 bases unmatched. CDR3 nucleotide sequence: TGTGCCAGTAGTAAAGGGGAGGGCGGTTACGAGCAGTACTTC. Its protein product is CASSKGEGGYEQYF.

The V and J genes are TRBV4-1 and TRBJ2-1; tentatively, D is TRBD2 (6 bases). This CDR3 comprises 15 residues. Germline V gene lookup returns CDR1 MGHRA and CDR2 YSYEKL. V was pared by 4 bases and J by 4 bases, with 14 bases between. The CDR3 loop is CASSRGTPIYNEQFF. In DNA, the CDR3 is TGCGCCAGCAGCCGTGGGACTCCGATTTACAATGAGCAGTTCTTC.

This clonotype was seen once. The chain couples TRBV3-1 to TRBJ1-1; 7 bases align to TRBD1. The germline gives CDR1 LGHDT, CDR2 YNNKEL (reference sequence). The CDR3 is made up of 16 amino acids. Unmatched junction bases numbered 11, after V lost 3 bases and J lost 4 bases. This CDR3 reads CASSQAVTGTGTEAFF. CDR3 DNA sequence: TGTGCCAGCAGCCAGGCGGTGACAGGGACGGGCACTGAAGCTTTCTTT.

The rearrangement uses TRBV7-9 and TRBJ2-6, with 8 bases lining up with TRBD1. V shed 1 base and J 2 bases; nucleotides not matched to a gene: 4. The CDR3 loop spans 17 amino acids. Per the germline V gene, CDR1 is SEHNR and CDR2 is FQNEAQ (reference sequence). The CDR3 region is CASSLGGQGAGANVLTF. CDR3 nucleotides: TGTGCCAGCAGCTTAGGAGGACAGGGCGCTGGGGCCAACGTCCTGACTTTC.

This clonotype was recorded a few times. V usage is TRBV2 and J usage is TRBJ2-6, with a weak D call TRBD1 (5 bases). Trimming shortened V by 3 bases and J by 0 bases, and 9 bases separated the two germline ends. This CDR3 region has 16 residues. The germline CDR1 and CDR2 sequences are SNHLY and FYNNEI. The DNA of the CDR3 is TGTGCCAGCAGTGAGTGGGGCGTCTCTGGGGCCAACGTCCTGACTTTC. It codes for CASSEWGVSGANVLTF.

This chain links TRBV27 with TRBJ2-1, with 7 bases matching TRBD1. The CDR3 has 12 amino acids. Germline V gene sequence: CDR1 MNHEY, CDR2 SMNVEV (reference sequence). The ends lost 6 bases at V and 8 bases at J; junction bases unmatched: 4. The CDR3, as DNA: TGTGCCAGCAGAACAGGGGAGTATGAGCAGTTCTTC. Translated, it gives CASRTGEYEQFF.

This clonotype was recorded a few times. V and J are TRBV12-3 or TRBV12-4 and TRBJ2-7; D gene unclear. This CDR3 has 13 amino acids. Between the trimmed V and J ends, which lost 6 bases and 1 base, there was a span of 10 bases. CDR3 in DNA: TGTGCCAGCAGCCCCACGTGGTCCTACGAGCAGTACTTC. Protein product: CASSPTWSYEQYF.

This chain joins TRBV9 and TRBJ2-7, with 9 bases that match TRBD2. In germline, CDR1 is SGDLS, CDR2 YYNGEE. The CDR3 runs to 14 residues. Trimming took 3 bases from V and 0 from J; bases not matched to a gene: 1. The CDR3 nucleotides are TGTGCCAGCAGCGCTAGCGGGAACTCCTACGAGCAGTACTTC. Amino acid sequence: CASSASGNSYEQYF. Full variable domain (outside the CDR3, taken from reference TRBV9 and TRBJ2-7): DSGVTQTPKHLITATGQRVTLRCSPRSGDLSVYWYQQSLDQGLQFLIQYYNGEERAKGNILERFSAQQFPDLHSELNLSSLELGDSALYFCASSASGNSYEQYFGPGTRLTVT.

This clonotype was seen a few times. V gene TRBV6-1 combines with J gene TRBJ2-5; D is uncertain. Germline assignment: CDR1 MNHNS and CDR2 SASEGT. CDR3 length: 14 residues. Trimming removed 0 bases at V and 5 bases at J, with 10 bases between. As DNA, the CDR3 is TGTGCCAGCAGTGAAGCGTCCAGGTCTGAGACCCAGTACTTC. This codes for CASSEASRSETQYF.

This clonotype came up a few times. The chain carries TRBV6-5 and TRBJ2-2; unclear D gene. With 7 bases removed from V and 5 bases from J, the gap between germline ends came to 11 bases. The CDR3 is 13 amino acids. Germline V lookup: CDR1 MNHEY, CDR2 SVGAGI. The CDR3 coding sequence is TGTGCCAGCACCTTACAAGGAACCGGGGAGCTGTTTTTT. It codes for CASTLQGTGELFF.

The rearrangement links TRBV20-1 to TRBJ2-5, with unresolved D. The V end was cut by 0 bases, the J end by 5 bases, with 16 bases between. Germline assignment: CDR1 DFQATT and CDR2 SNEGSKA (reference sequence). The CDR3 has 15 residues. The CDR3 DNA sequence: TGCAGTGCTAGAGATCTGAATGGTTTGAGCGAGACCCAGTACTTC. It specifies CSARDLNGLSETQYF.

This clonotype was seen only once. The genes are TRBV6-5 and TRBJ2-4, with D unclear. Trimming left V 10 bases short and J 0 bases short, with 16 bases between. Germline CDR1 reads MNHEY; CDR2 reads SVGAGI. This CDR3 contains 15 residues. The chain's CDR3 is CATASGVLAKNIQYF. For the CDR3, the DNA is TGTGCCACTGCTAGTGGGGTACTAGCCAAAAACATTCAGTACTTC.

The chain couples TRBV20-1 to TRBJ2-5; 10 nucleotides align to TRBD1. The V gene end was trimmed by 1 base and the J gene end by 5 bases; junction bases not matched to a gene: 10. The length of the CDR3 is 16 residues. The V gene's germline CDR1 is DFQATT and CDR2 SNEGSKA (reference sequence). This CDR3 reads CSARVGTGESYETQYF. CDR3 nucleotides: TGCAGTGCTAGAGTCGGGACAGGGGAGTCTTACGAGACCCAGTACTTC.

This clonotype was counted a few times. This chain uses TRBV11-1 with TRBJ2-2, with no clear D. This CDR3 region has 14 residues. CDR1 is SGHAT, CDR2 FQDESV, per germline (reference sequence). The ends were cut back, 5 bases at V and 2 bases at J, with 9 bases in the middle. In nucleotides, the CDR3 is TGTGCCAGCAGCCTCTTGATAAACACCGGGGAGCTGTTTTTT. Its protein product is CASSLLINTGELFF.

In its sample, this clonotype was seen a few times. This sequence joins TRBV7-9 and TRBJ2-5, with TRBD1 matching over 8 bases. The CDR3 totals 13 residues. Losses at the gene ends were 5 bases for V and 5 bases for J; bases not matched to a gene: 4. The germline V gene encodes CDR1 SEHNR and CDR2 FQNEAQ (reference sequence). CDR3 residues: CASSRGQVETQYF. For the CDR3, the DNA is TGTGCCAGCAGCCGGGGACAGGTGGAGACCCAGTACTTC.